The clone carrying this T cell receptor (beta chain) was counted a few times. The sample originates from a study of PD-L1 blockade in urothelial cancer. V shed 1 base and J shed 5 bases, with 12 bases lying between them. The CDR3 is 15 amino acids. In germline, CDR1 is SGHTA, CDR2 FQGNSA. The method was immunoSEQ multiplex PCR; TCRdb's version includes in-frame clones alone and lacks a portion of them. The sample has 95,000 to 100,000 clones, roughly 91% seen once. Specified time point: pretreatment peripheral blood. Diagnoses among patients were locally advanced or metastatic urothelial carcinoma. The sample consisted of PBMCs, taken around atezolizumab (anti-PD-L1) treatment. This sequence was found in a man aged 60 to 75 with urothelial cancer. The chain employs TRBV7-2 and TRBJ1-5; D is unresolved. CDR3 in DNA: TGTGCCAGCAGCTTAGGGGCACAGCCCTATCAGCCCCAGCATTTT. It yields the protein CASSLGAQPYQPQHF.